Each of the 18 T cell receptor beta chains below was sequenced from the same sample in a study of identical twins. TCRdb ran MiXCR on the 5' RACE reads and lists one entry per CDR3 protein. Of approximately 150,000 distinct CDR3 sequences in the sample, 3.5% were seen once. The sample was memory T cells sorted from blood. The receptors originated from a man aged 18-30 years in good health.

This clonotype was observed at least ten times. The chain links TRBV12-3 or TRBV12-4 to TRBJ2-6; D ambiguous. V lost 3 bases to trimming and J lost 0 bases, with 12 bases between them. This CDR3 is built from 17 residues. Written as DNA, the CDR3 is TGTGCCAGCAGTTTCGCCCCAGGAATCTCTGGGGCCAACGTCCTGACTTTC. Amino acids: CASSFAPGISGANVLTF.

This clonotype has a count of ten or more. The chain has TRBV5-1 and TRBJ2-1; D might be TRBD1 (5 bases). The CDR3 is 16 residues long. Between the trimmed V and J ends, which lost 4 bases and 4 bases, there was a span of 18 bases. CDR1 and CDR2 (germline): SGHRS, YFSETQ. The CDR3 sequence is CASSLPQGQPYNEQFF. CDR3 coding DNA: TGCGCCAGCAGCCTACCCCAAGGACAACCGTACAATGAGCAGTTCTTC.

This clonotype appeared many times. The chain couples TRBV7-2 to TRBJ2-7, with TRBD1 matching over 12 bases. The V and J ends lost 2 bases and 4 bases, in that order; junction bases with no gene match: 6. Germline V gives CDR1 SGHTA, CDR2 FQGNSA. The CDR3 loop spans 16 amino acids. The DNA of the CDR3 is TGTGCCAGCAGCTTAATACCGGGACAGGGGGCTTACGAGCAGTACTTC. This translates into CASSLIPGQGAYEQYF.

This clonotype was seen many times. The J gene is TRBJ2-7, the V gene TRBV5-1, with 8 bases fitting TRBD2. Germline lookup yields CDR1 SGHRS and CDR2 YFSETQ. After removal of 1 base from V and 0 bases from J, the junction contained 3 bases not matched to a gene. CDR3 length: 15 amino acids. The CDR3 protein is CASSLTSGNSYEQYF. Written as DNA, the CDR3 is TGCGCCAGCAGCTTGACTAGCGGCAACTCCTACGAGCAGTACTTC. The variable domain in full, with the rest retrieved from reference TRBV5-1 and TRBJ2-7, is KAGVTQTPRYLIKTRGQQVTLSCSPISGHRSVSWYQQTPGQGLQFLFEYFSETQRNKGNFPGRFSGRQFSNSRSEMNVSTLELGDSALYLCASSLTSGNSYEQYFGPGTRLTVT.

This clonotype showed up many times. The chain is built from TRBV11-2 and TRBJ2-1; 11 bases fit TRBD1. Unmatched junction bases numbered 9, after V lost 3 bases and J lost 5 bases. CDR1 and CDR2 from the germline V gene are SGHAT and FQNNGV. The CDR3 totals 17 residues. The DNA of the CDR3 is TGTGCCAGCAGCTTCTCTTTCGGGACAGGGGGTGACAATGAGCAGTTCTTC. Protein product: CASSFSFGTGGDNEQFF.

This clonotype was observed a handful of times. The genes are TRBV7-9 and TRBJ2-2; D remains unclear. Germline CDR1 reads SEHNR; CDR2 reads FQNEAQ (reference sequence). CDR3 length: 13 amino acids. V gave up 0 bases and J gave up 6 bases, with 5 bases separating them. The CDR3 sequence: CASSLAGAGELFF. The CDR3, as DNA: TGTGCCAGCAGCTTAGCTGGAGCCGGGGAGCTGTTTTTT.

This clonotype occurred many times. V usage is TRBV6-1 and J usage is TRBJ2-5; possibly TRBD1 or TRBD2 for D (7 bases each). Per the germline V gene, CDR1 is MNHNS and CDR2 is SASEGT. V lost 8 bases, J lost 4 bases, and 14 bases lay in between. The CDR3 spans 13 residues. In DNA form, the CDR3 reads TGTGCCAGCGGATTCAGGGGGGGAGAGACCCAGTACTTC. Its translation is CASGFRGGETQYF.

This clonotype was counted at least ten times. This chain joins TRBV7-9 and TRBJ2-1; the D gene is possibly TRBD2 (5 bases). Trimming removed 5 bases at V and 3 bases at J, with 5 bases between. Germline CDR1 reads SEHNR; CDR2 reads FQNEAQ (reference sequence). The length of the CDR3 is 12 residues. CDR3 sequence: CASSRDYNEQFF. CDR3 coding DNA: TGTGCCAGCAGCCGGGACTACAATGAGCAGTTCTTC.

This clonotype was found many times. The CDR3 DNA is TGTGCCAGCAGCTTAGAACAGGGAAACATTCAGTACTTC. It encodes CASSLEQGNIQYF. The V call is TRBV7-2, the J call TRBJ2-4; possible D gene TRBD1, 6 bases. Germline CDR1 is SGHTA and CDR2 is FQGNSA. V was cut by 1 base and J by 6 bases, with 7 bases left in between. The CDR3 extends over 13 amino acids.

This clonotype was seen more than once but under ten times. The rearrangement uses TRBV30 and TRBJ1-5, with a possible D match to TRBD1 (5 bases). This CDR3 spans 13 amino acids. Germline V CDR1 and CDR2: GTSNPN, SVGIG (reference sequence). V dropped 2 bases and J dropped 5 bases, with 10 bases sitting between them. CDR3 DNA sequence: TGTGCCTGGAGTAACGGGGGGGATCAGCCCCAGCATTTT. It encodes CAWSNGGDQPQHF.

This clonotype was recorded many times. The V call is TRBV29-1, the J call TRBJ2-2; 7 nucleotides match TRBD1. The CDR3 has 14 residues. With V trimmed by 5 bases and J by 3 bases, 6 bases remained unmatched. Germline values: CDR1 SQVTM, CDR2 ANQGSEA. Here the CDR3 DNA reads TGCAGCGTTCAACCAGACAGGGACACCGGGGAGCTGTTTTTT. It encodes CSVQPDRDTGELFF.

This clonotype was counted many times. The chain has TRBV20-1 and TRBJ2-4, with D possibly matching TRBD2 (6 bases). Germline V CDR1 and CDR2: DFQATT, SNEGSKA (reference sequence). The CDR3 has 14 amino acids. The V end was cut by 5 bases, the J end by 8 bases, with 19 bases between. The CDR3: CSAPPGAGVDIQYF. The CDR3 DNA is TGCAGTGCTCCCCCGGGAGCTGGGGTAGACATTCAGTACTTC.

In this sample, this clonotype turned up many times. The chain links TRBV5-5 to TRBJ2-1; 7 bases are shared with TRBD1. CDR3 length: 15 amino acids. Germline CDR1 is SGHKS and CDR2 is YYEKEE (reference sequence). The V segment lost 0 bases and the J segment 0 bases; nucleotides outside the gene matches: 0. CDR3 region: CASSLGQGSYNEQFF. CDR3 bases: TGTGCCAGCAGCTTGGGACAGGGCTCCTACAATGAGCAGTTCTTC.

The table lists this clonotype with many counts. The CDR3 nucleotides are TGCGCCAGCAGCTACCAAGGGACACACTACGAGCAGTACTTC. It specifies CASSYQGTHYEQYF. The chain carries TRBV5-1 and TRBJ2-7, with D maybe TRBD1 (6 bases). CDR1 and CDR2 from the germline V gene are SGHRS and YFSETQ. This CDR3 is 14 amino acids long. Trimming removed 3 bases from V and 3 bases from J, with 13 bases in between.

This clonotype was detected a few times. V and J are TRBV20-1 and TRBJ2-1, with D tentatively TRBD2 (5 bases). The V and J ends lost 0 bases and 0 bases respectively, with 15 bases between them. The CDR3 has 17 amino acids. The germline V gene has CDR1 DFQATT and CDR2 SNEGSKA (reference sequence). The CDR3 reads CSARDSSGQYSYNEQFF. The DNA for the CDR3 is TGCAGTGCTAGAGATTCCAGCGGTCAATACTCCTACAATGAGCAGTTCTTC.

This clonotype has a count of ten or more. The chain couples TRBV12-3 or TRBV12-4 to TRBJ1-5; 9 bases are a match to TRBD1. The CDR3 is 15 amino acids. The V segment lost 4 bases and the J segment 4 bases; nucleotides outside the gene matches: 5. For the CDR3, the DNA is TGTGCCAGCAGTTGGGGACAGGGATGGAATCAGCCCCAGCATTTT. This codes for CASSWGQGWNQPQHF.

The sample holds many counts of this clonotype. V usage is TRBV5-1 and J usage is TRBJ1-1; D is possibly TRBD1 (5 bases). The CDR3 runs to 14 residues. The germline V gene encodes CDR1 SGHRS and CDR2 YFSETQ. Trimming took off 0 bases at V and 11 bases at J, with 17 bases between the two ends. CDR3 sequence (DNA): TGCGCCAGCAGCTTGGCGACGGAGGGGCTCGGGGCTTTCTTT. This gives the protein CASSLATEGLGAFF.

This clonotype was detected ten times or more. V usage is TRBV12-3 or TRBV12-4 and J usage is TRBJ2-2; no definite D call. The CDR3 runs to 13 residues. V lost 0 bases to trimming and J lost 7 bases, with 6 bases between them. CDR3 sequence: CASSLAAIGELFF. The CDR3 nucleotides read TGTGCCAGCAGTTTAGCGGCTATCGGGGAGCTGTTTTTT.